This T cell receptor beta chain comes out of a study of spatial heterogeneity in lung cancer (dated by TCRdb to between 2019 and 2020). For the study in its entirety: More beta-chain than alpha-chain transcripts were consistently detected, likely reflecting higher beta-chain transcript abundance. TCR transcript counts in tumor regions correlated strongly with a T cell transcriptional module score from matched bulk RNA-seq. In the raw uncorrected reads, each unique combination of TCR and UMI appeared on average more than ten times. In non-small cell lung cancer, the study made a quantitative comparison of TCR alpha and beta repertoires among multiple tumor regions, matched nontumor lung and blood. The study linked features of the TCR repertoire to counts of nonsynonymous mutations, which were determined by whole-exome sequencing of tumor tissue. Both alpha and beta chains were TCR-sequenced in samples taken at surgery, namely 220 tumor regions, 62 to 65 matched nontumor lung samples and about 52 PBMC samples. What the work shows at the level of the full study, not this receptor alone: TCR-seq coverage of tumor T cells was estimated at only around 7% for alpha chains and 13% for beta chains. Counts of ubiquitous and regional expanded TCRs were found to correlate with counts of ubiquitous and regional nonsynonymous mutations, respectively. Additional single-cell paired TCR alpha and beta sequencing was considered necessary to confirm, at a functional level, the hypothesis that regional TCRs recognize regional mutations. The tumor nonsynonymous mutation count correlated with the number of expanded intratumoral alpha and beta TCRs.

This clonotype is medium-sized (0.01 to 0.1%) in terms of sample share. Its recognized antigen is unknown. It has no much larger one-base neighbor in the sample; base qualities were not kept. This beta chain is an off-target read within a library intended for alpha chains, so its frequency means little. Library preparation used 5' RACE. Sequencing was performed on a NextSeq 500. In the TCR library protocol, a unique molecular identifier was attached to each TCR cDNA molecule so that PCR and sequencing errors could be corrected. The authors' pipeline ran thus. TCR identification, UMI-based error correction and CDR3 extraction were all carried out with Decombinator tools. TCRs above a frequency of 2 per 1,000, corresponding to the top 1% of the tumor frequency distribution, were defined as expanded. Expanded tumor TCRs statistically deemed absent (corrected P<0.05) from at least one tumor region were classed as regional, and all other expanded tumor TCRs were classed as ubiquitous. Renyi diversity was computed with the R vegan package after each repertoire had been subsampled 100 times to 5,000 TCRs. CDR3 similarity networks were built from amino acid triplet string-kernel similarity, connecting CDR3s with pairwise similarity above 0.82. TCRdb's own reprocessing of the public reads used fastp at Q25 and MiXCR and kept productive beta chains. When rows share a CDR3 protein, they turn into one entry using the most common DNA and genes. TCRdb, not the authors, supplied the V and J calls. The sample includes several thousand distinct CDR3 sequences, with more than 13% observed a single time. The ten largest clones capture roughly 23% of the sample.

What this sample's time point label stands for: sample taken at primary tumor resection. Samples were obtained from roughly 72 patients with early-stage, untreated non-small cell lung cancer from the lung TRACERx cohort. For TCR sequencing, whole RNA was extracted from tumor and nontumor lung tissue, or from cryopreserved PBMC samples, and no cell sorting was done. Patients were selected for TCR sequencing only if sufficient RNA was available from at least two tumor regions. Before selection, tumor and adjacent nontumor lung specimens were reviewed by a lung pathologist. CDR1 and CDR2 are drawn from the germline V gene: SGHRS, YFSETQ. The CDR3, cysteine through phenylalanine, is 18 amino acids long. Only the CDR3 portion is preserved as DNA: 54 bases, with reading frame beginning at the first base. Trimming leaves V shorter by 1 base and J shorter by 6 bases, with the junction holding 9 bases beyond the gene matches.

The chain was built from TRBV5-1 and TRBJ2-5, and TRBD2 matches 16 of the central bases. The material was lung tumor tissue, obtained at surgery. The clonotype comes from a female donor with early-stage non-small cell lung cancer. Here is the DNA: TGCGCCAGCAGCTTGATTCCGGGACTAGCGGGGGGGCACAAGACCCAGTACTTC. Translated, this gives CASSLIPGLAGGHKTQYF. Joined to the reference TRBV5-1 and TRBJ2-5 proteins, this CDR3 gives the full variable domain: KAGVTQTPRYLIKTRGQQVTLSCSPISGHRSVSWYQQTPGQGLQFLFEYFSETQRNKGNFPGRFSGRQFSNSRSEMNVSTLELGDSALYLCASSLIPGLAGGHKTQYFGPGTRLLVL.